The 27 T cell receptor beta chains listed next were all sequenced from one sample in a study of cytomegalovirus exposure and HLA in healthy donors (dated by TCRdb to 2015 to 2018). Preparation of the library involved the immunoSEQ multiplex PCR assay. A mixture of 60 forward primers for TCR Vbeta segments and 13 reverse primers for TCR Jbeta segments was used in the multiplex PCR. The source is immuneACCESS, and TCRdb retained only in-frame sequences with V and J called. Part of the clones is not carried over; for the studies checked, unresolved V genes explain less than half of this, and the remainder is unexplained. In all, the sample holds about 200,000 clones, and 82% of those were seen once. About 3% of the sample rests with the top ten. The sequenced sample consisted of PBMCs. The receptors here all came from a middle-aged woman in good health and CMV-seronegative.

The chain joins TRBV18 to TRBJ2-7; 13 nucleotides match TRBD2. Germline CDR1 is KGHSH and CDR2 is LQKENI. The CDR3 covers 16 residues. Trimming took 0 bases from V and 2 from J; bases not matched to a gene: 1. This CDR3 is CASSPPGTSGTYEQYF. The CDR3 nucleotides read TGTGCCAGCTCACCACCGGGGACTAGCGGGACCTACGAGCAGTACTTC.

V is TRBV7-2 and J is TRBJ2-1; 9 nucleotides align to TRBD1. With 2 bases clipped from V and 7 bases from J, the junction kept 6 bases outside the gene matches. In germline, CDR1 is SGHTA, CDR2 FQGNSA. CDR3 length: 15 amino acids. CDR3: CASSLNTGGRNEQFF. CDR3 DNA: TGTGCCAGCAGCTTAAACACAGGGGGCAGGAATGAGCAGTTCTTC.

This chain uses TRBV5-8 with TRBJ1-2; 12 bases fit TRBD1. The V gene end was trimmed by 3 bases and the J gene end by 7 bases; junction bases not matched to a gene: 7. Germline assignment: CDR1 SGHTS and CDR2 YDEGEE. The CDR3 is 15 residues long. CDR3 in amino acids: CASSSTGTGGFGYTF. CDR3 DNA: TGTGCCAGCAGCTCCACCGGGACAGGGGGCTTTGGCTACACCTTC.

This clone was recorded once. The rearrangement joins TRBV7-9 to TRBJ2-5; D is uncertain. This CDR3 region has 14 residues. V was clipped by 3 bases and J by 3 bases, with 11 bases between them. Germline V lookup: CDR1 SEHNR, CDR2 FQNEAQ (reference sequence). The CDR3 bases are TGTGCCAGCAGCTTGACTGGAAAAAAAGAGACCCAGTACTTC. This translates into CASSLTGKKETQYF.

This rearrangement joins TRBV5-4 to TRBJ1-2, with D unresolved. V lost 7 bases and J lost 4, with 17 bases in between. This CDR3 spans 14 amino acids. Germline V CDR1 and CDR2: SGHNT, YYREEE (reference sequence). The CDR3 bases are TGTGCCAGCGGCCAAACCGGGTCTGTCTATGGCTACACCTTC. Translating gives CASGQTGSVYGYTF.

CDR3 DNA: TGTGCCAGCAGTGTGGCCCCCGGGACTGGATACAATGAGCAGTTCTTC. This sequence encodes CASSVAPGTGYNEQFF. The genes are TRBV2 and TRBJ2-1, with D tentatively TRBD2 (6 bases). Deletions cut 4 bases from V and 4 bases from J, with 17 bases between. Germline-derived CDR1 and CDR2 are SNHLY and FYNNEI. The CDR3 extends over 16 amino acids.

V gene TRBV28 combines with J gene TRBJ1-5; tentative D call: TRBD1 (5 bases). There are 13 residues in the CDR3. Germline CDR1 and CDR2: MDHEN and SYDVKM. Trimming shortened V by 2 bases and J by 6 bases, and 8 bases separated the two germline ends. The CDR3 region has the DNA TGTGCCAGCAGTTTAGGGGGGACTCAGCCCCAGCATTTT. Protein: CASSLGGTQPQHF.

The rearrangement uses TRBV18 and TRBJ1-3; D perhaps matches TRBD1 (5 bases). The length of the CDR3 is 16 residues. Per germline, CDR1 KGHSH and CDR2 LQKENI. With 2 bases removed from V and 0 bases from J, the gap between germline ends came to 11 bases. This CDR3 reads CASSPIERGSGNTIYF. The DNA for the CDR3 is TGTGCCAGCTCACCAATAGAAAGGGGCTCTGGAAACACCATATATTTT.

The chain has TRBV4-1 and TRBJ1-5; tentative D call: TRBD1 (6 bases). Looked up from germline, CDR1 is MGHRA and CDR2 is YSYEKL. The CDR3 totals 17 residues. Trimming cost V 2 bases and J 0 bases, with 14 bases left between them. The CDR3 coding sequence is TGCGCCAGCAGCCAATTTTCTTACAGGGATAGCAATCAGCCCCAGCATTTT. Translation: CASSQFSYRDSNQPQHF.

This clone was detected only once. J is TRBJ2-5 and V is TRBV6-1; D is perhaps TRBD2 (6 bases). The CDR3 loop spans 14 amino acids. Germline-derived CDR1 and CDR2 are MNHNS and SASEGT. With 4 bases removed from V and 1 base from J, the gap between germline ends came to 10 bases. The CDR3 loop is CASSARDAQETQYF. Here the CDR3 DNA reads TGTGCCAGCAGTGCGCGGGACGCCCAAGAGACCCAGTACTTC.

The chain uses TRBV5-1 and TRBJ2-6; maybe TRBD1 (5 bases). The V gene's germline CDR1 is SGHRS and CDR2 YFSETQ. V lost 0 bases and J lost 0, with 10 bases in between. CDR3 length: 17 amino acids. For the CDR3, the DNA is TGCGCCAGCAGCTTGGTAACAGGCCTCTCTGGGGCCAACGTCCTGACTTTC. Protein sequence: CASSLVTGLSGANVLTF.

The chain combines TRBV5-1 with TRBJ1-3; D perhaps matches TRBD1 (6 bases). The CDR3 has 16 amino acids. The V gene's germline CDR1 is SGHRS and CDR2 YFSETQ. V dropped 0 bases and J dropped 4 bases, with 14 bases sitting between them. CDR3 coding DNA: TGCGCCAGCAGCTTGGCCGGGGGGCGAACAGGAAACACCATATATTTT. Translated, it gives CASSLAGGRTGNTIYF.

The V and J genes are TRBV9 and TRBJ1-2; D gene ambiguous. The CDR3 is made up of 15 amino acids. Trimming took 0 bases from V and 1 from J, leaving 10 bases between them. Germline loops: CDR1 SGDLS, CDR2 YYNGEE. DNA for the CDR3: TGTGCCAGCAGCGTAGACATAGCATATAACTATGGCTACACCTTC. It yields the protein CASSVDIAYNYGYTF.

The CDR3 region is CASSLGQGAISYEQYF. DNA for the CDR3: TGCGCCAGCAGCCTAGGACAGGGGGCGATCTCCTACGAGCAGTACTTC. The genes are TRBV5-1 and TRBJ2-7; TRBD1 matches at 11 bases. Germline values: CDR1 SGHRS, CDR2 YFSETQ. CDR3 size: 16 residues. The J segment lost 0 bases and the V segment lost 4 bases, leaving 6 bases of the junction unmatched.

The chain recombines TRBV6-6 with TRBJ1-2, with a weak D call TRBD1 (6 bases). The V and J ends lost 4 bases and 1 base respectively, with 13 bases between them. The CDR3 runs to 15 residues. From germline, CDR1 is MNHNY and CDR2 SVGAGI (reference sequence). CDR3 sequence reads: CASSSTDRLNYGYTF. CDR3 DNA: TGTGCCAGCAGTTCTACGGACAGACTTAACTATGGCTACACCTTC.

The chain employs TRBV7-9 and TRBJ2-1; 9 positions match TRBD1. CDR1 is SEHNR and CDR2 is FQNEAQ in the germline V gene (reference sequence). V gave up 7 bases and J gave up 7 bases; unmatched junction bases: 8. CDR3 size: 14 residues. CDR3 nucleotides: TGTGCCAGCACCCCCGGGACAGGGAGGAATGAGCAGTTCTTC. Protein sequence: CASTPGTGRNEQFF.

The chain joins TRBV30 to TRBJ1-1, with TRBD1 matching 10 bases. The V gene's germline CDR1 is GTSNPN and CDR2 SVGIG (reference sequence). J was trimmed by 3 bases and V by 5 bases; bases with no gene match: 15. The CDR3 totals 17 residues. Here the CDR3 DNA reads TGTGCCTGGTCCACCGGGACAGGGGAATCGGCCGACACTGAAGCTTTCTTT. Translation gives CAWSTGTGESADTEAFF.

The CDR3 DNA reads as TGTGCCAGCAGTGAAACCCGGGGAGGGGAAAAACTGTTTTTT. Amino acids: CASSETRGGEKLFF. V gene TRBV2 combines with J gene TRBJ1-4; D not resolved. The CDR3 totals 14 residues. Looked up from germline, CDR1 is SNHLY and CDR2 is FYNNEI. The germline V and J ends were trimmed by 2 bases and 8 bases, with 12 bases remaining between them.

V usage is TRBV27 and J usage is TRBJ1-2, with 8 bases lining up with TRBD1. Germline values: CDR1 MNHEY, CDR2 SMNVEV (reference sequence). This CDR3 is built from 13 residues. J lost 4 bases, V lost 8 bases, and 6 bases had no gene match. CDR3 sequence (DNA): TGTGCCAGCCGACCAGGGGGCAGCTATGGCTACACCTTC. Its translation is CASRPGGSYGYTF.

The chain recombines TRBV6-5 with TRBJ2-6, with 8 bases aligning to TRBD1. Trimming cost V 8 bases and J 4 bases; bases outside gene matches: 7. Germline V gives CDR1 MNHEY, CDR2 SVGAGI. CDR3 length: 15 amino acids. The CDR3 spells CASQGAFRGANVLTF. Here the CDR3 DNA reads TGTGCCAGCCAGGGGGCGTTCAGGGGGGCCAACGTCCTGACTTTC.

This clone has only one observation. The rearrangement joins TRBV9 to TRBJ2-7; D remains ambiguous. Per germline, CDR1 SGDLS and CDR2 YYNGEE. V lost 1 base and J lost 7, with 9 bases in between. The length of the CDR3 is 12 residues. The CDR3 bases are TGTGCCAGCAGCGTAAAGACTGGGGAGCAGTACTTC. The encoded protein is CASSVKTGEQYF.

The CDR3 sequence is CASSHSDCRQTTPNYGYTF. CDR3 nucleotides: TGCGCCAGCAGTCATTCGGATTGCCGGCAGACTACACCTAACTATGGCTACACCTTC. The J gene is TRBJ1-2, the V gene TRBV23-1, with D hard to call. TRBV23-1 has ORF status, its function being uncertain. The CDR3 length is 19 residues. Trimming removed 3 bases at V and 0 bases at J, with 23 bases between.

The rearrangement joins TRBV4-2 to TRBJ2-3, with 9 bases matching TRBD2. The CDR3 is 16 amino acids. Germline lookup yields CDR1 LGHNA and CDR2 YNFKEQ. The J segment lost 2 bases and the V segment lost 4 bases, leaving 7 bases of the junction unmatched. CDR3 sequence reads: CASSRRLAGSTDTQYF. DNA for the CDR3: TGTGCCAGCAGCCGTCGTCTAGCGGGATCCACAGATACGCAGTATTTT.

The V gene is TRBV29-1, the J gene TRBJ2-1, with TRBD2 identical over 9 bases. CDR1 SQVTM and CDR2 ANQGSEA come from the germline V gene. Trimming cost V 8 bases and J 6 bases; bases outside gene matches: 11. The CDR3 runs to 14 residues. The DNA of the CDR3 is TGCAGCACACCTGGGACTAGCAATGGCAATGAGCAGTTCTTC. Protein: CSTPGTSNGNEQFF.

This chain uses TRBV7-9 with TRBJ1-2; 8 nucleotides align to TRBD1. With 5 bases clipped from V and 6 bases from J, the junction kept 8 bases outside the gene matches. Germline V gene sequence: CDR1 SEHNR, CDR2 FQNEAQ (reference sequence). There are 14 residues in the CDR3. In nucleotides, the CDR3 is TGTGCCAGCAGCCCCCCGGACAGGGACGATGGCTACACCTTC. Translation gives CASSPPDRDDGYTF.

V usage is TRBV13 and J usage is TRBJ2-5, with D possibly matching TRBD1 (5 bases). The J call is in doubt because the DNA end fits TRBJ2-7 better. CDR3 length: 13 amino acids. Per the germline V gene, CDR1 is PRHDT and CDR2 is FYEKMQ (reference sequence). CDR3 residues: CASSRTITYEQYF. CDR3 nucleotides: TGTGCCAGCAGCCGGACAATAACCTACGAGCAGTACTTC.

The chain has TRBV18 and TRBJ2-1; 7 nucleotides match TRBD1. This CDR3 comprises 16 residues. In germline, CDR1 is KGHSH, CDR2 LQKENI. V lost 4 bases to trimming and J lost 2 bases; unmatched junction nucleotides: 8. The CDR3 spells CASSRVGGKTYNEQFF. The DNA of the CDR3 is TGTGCCAGCTCACGGGTAGGGGGCAAAACCTACAATGAGCAGTTCTTC.